These 32 T cell receptor beta chains share one sample of origin, sequenced in a study of blood T cell repertoires in COVID-19. TCRdb's table, derived via immunoSEQ multiplex PCR, lists solely in-frame clones and lacks some. The sample yields roughly 210,000 clones, around 84% seen once. Sequencing input: peripheral blood. These receptors all stem from a woman at least 80 years old with COVID-19, enrolled during active disease.

V is TRBV7-9 and J is TRBJ1-4; possibly TRBD1 for D (5 bases). The V and J ends lost 5 bases and 3 bases respectively, with 13 bases between them. CDR1 SEHNR and CDR2 FQNEAQ come from the germline V gene (reference sequence). This CDR3 region has 15 residues. Here the CDR3 DNA reads TGTGCCAGCAGCCCTGGACAACCCGCTAATGAAAAACTGTTTTTT. Encoded protein: CASSPGQPANEKLFF.

This clone showed up just once. J is TRBJ2-3 and V is TRBV6-1; D might be TRBD1 (7 bases). CDR1 MNHNS and CDR2 SASEGT come from the germline V gene. V dropped 3 bases and J dropped 2 bases, with 12 bases sitting between them. The CDR3 totals 15 residues. In DNA form, the CDR3 reads TGTGCCAGCAGTGACAGGGGGGATTCCACAGATACGCAGTATTTT. Translation gives CASSDRGDSTDTQYF.

V is TRBV28 and J is TRBJ2-4; 8 nucleotides agree with TRBD2. The germline V gene has CDR1 MDHEN and CDR2 SYDVKM. The CDR3 sequence is 16 residues long. V lost 6 bases and J lost 6; bases outside the gene matches: 13. The CDR3 sequence: CASRPLSGGSGNIQYF. The CDR3 DNA is TGTGCCAGCAGGCCGCTCTCGGGGGGGTCCGGAAACATTCAGTACTTC.

The V call is TRBV27, the J call TRBJ1-1, with unresolved D. The CDR3 sequence is 13 residues long. Trimming pared 8 bases from V and 0 bases from J, leaving 10 bases between. CDR1 and CDR2 from the germline V gene are MNHEY and SMNVEV (reference sequence). CDR3 DNA: TGTGCCAGCCTTCCTCACATGAACACTGAAGCTTTCTTT. Amino acid sequence: CASLPHMNTEAFF.

The chain links TRBV2 to TRBJ1-6, with D unresolved. Germline V CDR1 and CDR2: SNHLY, FYNNEI. The CDR3 sequence is 15 residues long. V lost 4 bases to trimming and J lost 6 bases, with 13 bases between them. The CDR3 spells CASSVLLTGNSPLHF. In nucleotides, the CDR3 is TGTGCCAGCAGTGTACTCCTTACGGGTAATTCACCCCTCCACTTT.

J is TRBJ2-3 and V is TRBV29-1; D is possibly TRBD2 (5 bases). The CDR3 is made up of 15 amino acids. Germline values: CDR1 SQVTM, CDR2 ANQGSEA. V was pared by 4 bases and J by 2 bases, with 16 bases between. The CDR3 coding sequence is TGCAGCGTTGTAGGAGCGGAAGATTACACAGATACGCAGTATTTT. Protein sequence: CSVVGAEDYTDTQYF.

The rearrangement links TRBV29-1 to TRBJ2-7; 8 bases are shared with TRBD1. Germline V gives CDR1 SQVTM, CDR2 ANQGSEA. The junction had 11 bases not matched to a gene; V was cut back by 6 bases and J by 7 bases. CDR3 length: 13 amino acids. The CDR3 DNA reads TGCAGCGTAGAGACAGGGGCCCAGAGGGAGCAGTACTTC. Translation gives CSVETGAQREQYF.

This sequence joins TRBV6-5 and TRBJ1-3; D call uncertain. Trimming left V 2 bases short and J 0 bases short, with 5 bases between. This CDR3 is 14 amino acids long. CDR1 and CDR2 from the germline V gene are MNHEY and SVGAGI. CDR3 in amino acids: CASSYTPSGNTIYF. In DNA form, the CDR3 reads TGTGCCAGCAGTTACACACCCTCTGGAAACACCATATATTTT.

The chain recombines TRBV18 with TRBJ1-2, with D possibly being TRBD1 (5 bases). The germline V gene has CDR1 KGHSH and CDR2 LQKENI. Trimming removed 2 bases from V and 1 base from J, with 11 bases in between. The CDR3 runs 15 residues. The CDR3 here is CASSPAQANNYGYTF. CDR3 coding DNA: TGTGCCAGCTCACCAGCACAGGCGAATAACTATGGCTACACCTTC.

The V call is TRBV14, the J call TRBJ1-1; D might be TRBD1 (6 bases). Trimming stripped 4 bases from V and 5 bases from J, with 14 bases between. The V gene's germline CDR1 is SGHDN and CDR2 FVKESK. The CDR3 is 14 amino acids. This CDR3 reads CASSPSPRGTEAFF. The DNA for the CDR3 is TGTGCCAGCAGCCCCTCCCCCAGGGGTACTGAAGCTTTCTTT.

The V gene is TRBV20-1, the J gene TRBJ1-2, with D unclear. This CDR3 is built from 13 residues. V was clipped by 3 bases and J by 4 bases, with 12 bases between them. Germline V gene lookup returns CDR1 DFQATT and CDR2 SNEGSKA (reference sequence). CDR3 coding DNA: TGCAGTGCTAGTACCGGGGTGGGCTATGGCTACACCTTC. Protein product: CSASTGVGYGYTF.

The chain combines TRBV6-5 with TRBJ2-7; TRBD2 aligns across 12 bases. This CDR3 comprises 14 residues. Germline trimming cut 5 bases from V and 4 bases from J; bases unmatched to any gene: 3. Germline CDR1 and CDR2: MNHEY and SVGAGI. The CDR3 DNA is TGTGCCAGCAGTCCACTAGCGGGGGGTTACGAGCAGTACTTC. It is translated as CASSPLAGGYEQYF.

This clone was recorded only once. V gene TRBV6-5 combines with J gene TRBJ1-4, with D possibly TRBD1 on 6 matching bases. Germline V gene data show CDR1 as MNHEY and CDR2 as SVGAGI. The CDR3 is 12 residues long. The germline V and J ends were trimmed by 6 bases and 5 bases, with 7 bases remaining between them. The CDR3 reads CASSRGNEKLFF. For the CDR3, the DNA is TGTGCCAGCAGCAGGGGAAATGAAAAACTGTTTTTT.

The rearrangement uses TRBV5-1 and TRBJ2-1; the D gene is possibly TRBD2 (6 bases). V shed 7 bases and J shed 5 bases, with 16 bases lying between them. Looked up from germline, CDR1 is SGHRS and CDR2 is YFSETQ. CDR3 size: 14 residues. CDR3 sequence (DNA): TGCGCCAGCGGCCCTGCCGCGGGGAACAATGAGCAGTTCTTC. Translation gives CASGPAAGNNEQFF.

The chain links TRBV5-6 to TRBJ2-1, with a weak D call TRBD2 (5 bases). The CDR3 extends over 16 amino acids. V lost 8 bases to trimming and J lost 1 base, with 19 bases between them. The germline CDR1 and CDR2 sequences are SGHDT and YYEEEE. CDR3 protein: CASRVGALQSYNEQFF. The CDR3 bases are TGTGCCAGTCGGGTGGGAGCGCTCCAATCCTACAATGAGCAGTTCTTC.

This sequence joins TRBV4-1 and TRBJ2-1; 10 nucleotides line up with TRBD1. The CDR3 sequence is 17 residues long. The junction had 6 bases not matched to a gene; V was cut back by 4 bases and J by 0 bases. Germline CDR1 and CDR2: MGHRA and YSYEKL. The CDR3 spells CASSLDRGRISYNEQFF. The CDR3 coding sequence is TGCGCCAGCAGCCTAGACAGGGGGCGTATCTCCTACAATGAGCAGTTCTTC.

The V gene is TRBV6-5, the J gene TRBJ2-3, with TRBD2 matching 11 bases. J gave up 3 bases and V 2 bases, and 4 bases lay outside the gene matches. Germline assignment: CDR1 MNHEY and CDR2 SVGAGI. The CDR3 runs to 16 residues. CDR3 amino acids: CASSYGLAGGTDTQYF. The CDR3 nucleotides are TGTGCCAGCAGTTACGGCCTAGCGGGAGGAACAGATACGCAGTATTTT.

This clone came up a few times. CDR3 sequence (DNA): TGTGCCAGCAGTTACTCGGGGGACAGGGTCCCACCCCTCCACTTT. Amino acid sequence: CASSYSGDRVPPLHF. This chain connects TRBV6-5 to TRBJ1-6, with 9 bases identical to TRBD1. CDR1 is MNHEY and CDR2 is SVGAGI in the germline V gene. V dropped 0 bases and J dropped 11; count of bases not matched to a gene: 5. CDR3 length: 15 residues.

As DNA, the CDR3 is TGTGCCAGCAGCAGACAGGGGGCCCCTAGCTCTGGGGCCAACGTCCTGACTTTC. As protein: CASSRQGAPSSGANVLTF. The chain uses TRBV9 and TRBJ2-6; 10 nucleotides line up with TRBD1. The CDR3 is 18 residues long. Germline V CDR1 and CDR2: SGDLS, YYNGEE. The ends lost 4 bases at V and 0 bases at J; junction bases unmatched: 7.

The rearrangement links TRBV7-2 to TRBJ2-1, with TRBD2 as a possible D gene (6 bases). Trimming shortened V by 0 bases and J by 10 bases, and 10 bases separated the two germline ends. The CDR3 has 13 residues. Germline V CDR1 and CDR2: SGHTA, FQGNSA. In DNA, the CDR3 is TGTGCCAGCAGCTTAGCTACTAGCCACGAGCAGTTCTTC. Protein: CASSLATSHEQFF.

The chain combines TRBV4-1 with TRBJ1-2; D might be TRBD1 (6 bases). This CDR3 contains 15 residues. CDR1 MGHRA and CDR2 YSYEKL come from the germline V gene. V was trimmed by 4 bases and J by 1 base, leaving 13 bases between them. CDR3 coding DNA: TGCGCCAGCAGCCTCTACCCGACAGGTAACTATGGCTACACCTTC. This encodes CASSLYPTGNYGYTF.

The chain couples TRBV10-3 to TRBJ1-3; 7 nucleotides line up with TRBD1. The ends lost 6 bases at V and 0 bases at J; junction bases unmatched: 11. Germline values: CDR1 ENHRY, CDR2 SYGVKD. This CDR3 contains 17 residues. The CDR3 DNA reads TGTGCCATCAGCGTCCAATCGACAGGGTTCTCTGGAAACACCATATATTTT. This gives the protein CAISVQSTGFSGNTIYF.

The rearrangement uses TRBV7-9 and TRBJ2-1, with 10 bases that match TRBD1. This CDR3 region has 18 residues. V trimming: 1 base; J trimming: 7 bases; junction bases outside the gene matches: 13. The germline V gene has CDR1 SEHNR and CDR2 FQNEAQ (reference sequence). The chain's CDR3 is CASSLVFGVTGGKNEQFF. As DNA, the CDR3 is TGTGCCAGCAGCTTAGTGTTTGGGGTGACAGGGGGCAAGAATGAGCAGTTCTTC.

The chain links TRBV7-2 to TRBJ2-7, with TRBD2 matching over 7 bases. V was clipped by 1 base and J by 2 bases; unmatched bases: 2. Germline V CDR1 and CDR2: SGHTA, FQGNSA. This CDR3 has 14 residues. The CDR3 nucleotides are TGTGCCAGCAGCTTAGGACTAGCCACCTACGAGCAGTACGTC. Translation: CASSLGLATYEQYV.

The chain combines TRBV28 with TRBJ2-5, with unresolved D. V dropped 6 bases and J dropped 7 bases, with 9 bases sitting between them. Germline CDR1 is MDHEN and CDR2 is SYDVKM. The CDR3 has 11 amino acids. The CDR3 here is CASSVGATQYF. CDR3 DNA: TGTGCCAGCAGCGTCGGTGCGACCCAGTACTTC.

The rearrangement joins TRBV7-9 to TRBJ2-3; 11 bases map to TRBD2. With V trimmed by 0 bases and J by 1 base, 6 bases remained unmatched. The CDR3 sequence is 18 residues long. CDR1 SEHNR and CDR2 FQNEAQ come from the germline V gene (reference sequence). The CDR3 nucleotides are TGTGCCAGCAGCTTAGCTAGCGGGGGGGACTTCGGCACAGATACGCAGTATTTT. It is translated as CASSLASGGDFGTDTQYF.

Note on this clone: Other DNA sequences within the sample encode an identical CDR3. J is TRBJ2-2 and V is TRBV5-1; a possible D gene is TRBD2 (5 bases). V lost 1 base, J lost 2 bases, and 9 bases lay in between. Germline lookup yields CDR1 SGHRS and CDR2 YFSETQ. The CDR3 has 15 residues. CDR3 region: CASSLRGLNTGELFF. The CDR3 coding sequence is TGCGCCAGCAGCTTGCGAGGGTTAAACACCGGGGAGCTGTTTTTT. Complete variable domain (other parts from reference TRBV5-1 and TRBJ2-2): KAGVTQTPRYLIKTRGQQVTLSCSPISGHRSVSWYQQTPGQGLQFLFEYFSETQRNKGNFPGRFSGRQFSNSRSEMNVSTLELGDSALYLCASSLRGLNTGELFFGEGSRLTVL.

As regards this clone: The junction shows a germline mismatch at one end, possibly a read error. The CDR3 nucleotides read TGCGCCAGTAGCTACTCGGACAGTAACTATGGCTACACCTTC. Translation: CASSYSDSNYGYTF. The V and J genes are TRBV5-1 and TRBJ1-2; weak D call: TRBD1 (6 bases). Germline V gene lookup returns CDR1 SGHRS and CDR2 YFSETQ. This CDR3 comprises 14 residues.

The chain employs TRBV28 and TRBJ1-2; TRBD1 might be the D (5 bases). The ends were cut back, 2 bases at V and 1 base at J, with 8 bases in the middle. The CDR3 extends over 14 amino acids. The germline gives CDR1 MDHEN, CDR2 SYDVKM. CDR3 residues: CASSLKGINYGYTF. CDR3 in DNA: TGTGCCAGCAGTTTAAAGGGGATTAACTATGGCTACACCTTC.

The chain recombines TRBV6-5 with TRBJ2-1; perhaps TRBD2 as D (5 bases). Germline values: CDR1 MNHEY, CDR2 SVGAGI. V lost 7 bases and J 2 bases, leaving 12 bases between the germline ends. This CDR3 contains 14 residues. The CDR3 nucleotides are TGTGCCAGCACATCGGGATCACCCTACAATGAGCAGTTCTTC. Translating gives CASTSGSPYNEQFF.

The chain combines TRBV6-5 with TRBJ1-3, with D possibly matching TRBD1 (5 bases). Germline assignment: CDR1 MNHEY and CDR2 SVGAGI. V was trimmed by 3 bases and J by 1 base, leaving 13 bases between them. This CDR3 comprises 16 residues. In DNA form, the CDR3 reads TGTGCCAGCAGTTATTCTGAGGGGAGGTCTGGAAACACCATATATTTT. Translated, it gives CASSYSEGRSGNTIYF.

The chain recombines TRBV7-2 with TRBJ1-2, with unresolved D. The V and J ends lost 3 bases and 3 bases respectively, with 8 bases between them. CDR3 length: 13 residues. The germline V gene encodes CDR1 SGHTA and CDR2 FQGNSA. CDR3 amino acids: CASSLDGDYGYTF. DNA of the CDR3: TGTGCCAGCAGCTTGGACGGGGACTATGGCTACACCTTC.